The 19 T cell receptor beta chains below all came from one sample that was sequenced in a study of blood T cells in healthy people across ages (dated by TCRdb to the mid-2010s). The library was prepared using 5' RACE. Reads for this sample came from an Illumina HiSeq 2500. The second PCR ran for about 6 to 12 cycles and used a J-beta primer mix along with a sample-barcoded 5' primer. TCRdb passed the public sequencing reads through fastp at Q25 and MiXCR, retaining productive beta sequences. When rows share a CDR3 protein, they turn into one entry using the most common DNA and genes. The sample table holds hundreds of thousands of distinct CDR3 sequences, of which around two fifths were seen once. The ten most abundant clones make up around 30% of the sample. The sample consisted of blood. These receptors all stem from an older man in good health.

Here the CDR3 DNA reads TGTGCCACCAGTGATCAGAGACTAGCGGCCTCCAATGAGCAGTTCTTC. Translation gives CATSDQRLAASNEQFF. The J gene is TRBJ2-1, the V gene TRBV24-1; 9 bases fit TRBD2. This CDR3 is built from 16 residues. V lost 3 bases and J lost 6; bases outside the gene matches: 8. Germline loops: CDR1 KGHDR, CDR2 SFDVKD.

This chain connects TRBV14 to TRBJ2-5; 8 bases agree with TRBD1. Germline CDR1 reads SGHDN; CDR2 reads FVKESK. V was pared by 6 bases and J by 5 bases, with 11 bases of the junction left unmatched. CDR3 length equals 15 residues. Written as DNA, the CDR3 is TGTGCCAGCAGTCTACGACAGGGGATGAGGGAGACCCAGTACTTC. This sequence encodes CASSLRQGMRETQYF.

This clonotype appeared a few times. CDR3 sequence: CSVRGGTGNTIYF. The CDR3, as DNA: TGCAGCGTCCGCGGGGGAACTGGAAACACCATATATTTT. The rearrangement joins TRBV29-1 to TRBJ1-3; a weak D match, TRBD1 (5 bases). Per germline, CDR1 SQVTM and CDR2 ANQGSEA. The ends were cut back, 6 bases at V and 2 bases at J, with 11 bases in the middle. CDR3 length: 13 residues.

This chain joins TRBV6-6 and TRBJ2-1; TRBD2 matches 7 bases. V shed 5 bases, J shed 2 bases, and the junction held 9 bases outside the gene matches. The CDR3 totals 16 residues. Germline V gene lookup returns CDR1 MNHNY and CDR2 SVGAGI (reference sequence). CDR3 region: CASSDRSGTTYNEQFF. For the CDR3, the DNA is TGTGCCAGCAGTGACCGCAGCGGGACGACCTACAATGAGCAGTTCTTC.

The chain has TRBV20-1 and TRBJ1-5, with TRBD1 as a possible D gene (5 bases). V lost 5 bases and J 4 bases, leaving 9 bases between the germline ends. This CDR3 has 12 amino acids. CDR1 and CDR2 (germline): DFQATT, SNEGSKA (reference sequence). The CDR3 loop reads CSARDENQPQHF. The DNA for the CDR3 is TGCAGTGCTCGGGACGAGAATCAGCCCCAGCATTTT.

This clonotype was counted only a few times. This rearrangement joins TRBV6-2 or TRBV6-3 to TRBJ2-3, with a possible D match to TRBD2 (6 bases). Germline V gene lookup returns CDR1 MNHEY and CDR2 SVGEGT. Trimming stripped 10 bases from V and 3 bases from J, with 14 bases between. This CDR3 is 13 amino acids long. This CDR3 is CANSEGRTDTQYF. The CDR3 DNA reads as TGTGCCAACTCGGAGGGACGGACAGATACGCAGTATTTT.

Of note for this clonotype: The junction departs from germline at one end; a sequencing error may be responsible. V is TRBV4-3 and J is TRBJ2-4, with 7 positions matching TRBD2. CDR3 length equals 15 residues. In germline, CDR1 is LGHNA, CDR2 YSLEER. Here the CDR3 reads CASSQDRGRMYIRYF. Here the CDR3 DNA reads TGCGCCAGCAGCCAAGATCGCGGGAGAATGTACATTCGGTACTTC.

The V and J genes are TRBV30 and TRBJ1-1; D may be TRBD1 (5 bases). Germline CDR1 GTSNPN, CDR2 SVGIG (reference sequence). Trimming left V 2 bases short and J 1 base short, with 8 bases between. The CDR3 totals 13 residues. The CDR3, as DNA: TGTGCCTGGAGTCAGACAGCGAACACTGAAGCTTTCTTT. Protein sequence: CAWSQTANTEAFF.

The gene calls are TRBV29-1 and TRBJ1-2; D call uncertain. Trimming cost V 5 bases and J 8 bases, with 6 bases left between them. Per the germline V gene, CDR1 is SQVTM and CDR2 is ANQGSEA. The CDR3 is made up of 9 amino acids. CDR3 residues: CSVINGYTF. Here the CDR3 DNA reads TGCAGCGTTATTAACGGCTACACCTTC. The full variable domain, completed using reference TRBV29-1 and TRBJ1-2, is SAVISQKPSRDICQRGTSLTIQCQVDSQVTMMFWYRQQPGQSLTLIATANQGSEATYESGFVIDKFPISRPNLTFSTLTVSNMSPEDSSIYLCSVINGYTFGSGTRLTVV.

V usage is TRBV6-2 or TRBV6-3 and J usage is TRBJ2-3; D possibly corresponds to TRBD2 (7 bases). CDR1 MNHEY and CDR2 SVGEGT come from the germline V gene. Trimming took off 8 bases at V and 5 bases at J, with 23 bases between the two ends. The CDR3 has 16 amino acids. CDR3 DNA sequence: TGTGCCAGCTCCCTCCTCGGGGGGCCCGGATTAGATACGCAGTATTTT. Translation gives CASSLLGGPGLDTQYF.

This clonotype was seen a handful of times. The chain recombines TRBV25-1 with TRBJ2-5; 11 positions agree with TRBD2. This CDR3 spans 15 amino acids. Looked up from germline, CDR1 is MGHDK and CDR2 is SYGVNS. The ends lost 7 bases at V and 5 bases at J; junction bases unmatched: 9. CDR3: CASKASGGFRETQYF. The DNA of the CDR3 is TGTGCCAGCAAAGCTAGCGGGGGGTTTAGGGAGACCCAGTACTTC.

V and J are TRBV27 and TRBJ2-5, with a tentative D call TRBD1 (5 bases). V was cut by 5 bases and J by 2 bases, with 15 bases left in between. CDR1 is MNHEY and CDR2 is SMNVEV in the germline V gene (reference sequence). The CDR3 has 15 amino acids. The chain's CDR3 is CASSHFFGAQETQYF. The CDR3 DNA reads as TGTGCCAGCAGTCACTTTTTTGGGGCGCAAGAGACCCAGTACTTC.

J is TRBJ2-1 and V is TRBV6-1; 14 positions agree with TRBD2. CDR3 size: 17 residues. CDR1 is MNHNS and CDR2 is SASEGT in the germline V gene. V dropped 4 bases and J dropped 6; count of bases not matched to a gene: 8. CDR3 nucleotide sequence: TGTGCCAGCAGTGCCCAGACTAGCGGGAGGGCCAGCAATGAGCAGTTCTTC. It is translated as CASSAQTSGRASNEQFF.

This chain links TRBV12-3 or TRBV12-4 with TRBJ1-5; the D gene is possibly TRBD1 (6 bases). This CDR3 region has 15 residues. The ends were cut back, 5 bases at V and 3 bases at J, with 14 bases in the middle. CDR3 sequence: CASSQSTGINQPQHF. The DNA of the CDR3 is TGTGCCAGCAGTCAATCAACAGGGATCAATCAGCCCCAGCATTTT.

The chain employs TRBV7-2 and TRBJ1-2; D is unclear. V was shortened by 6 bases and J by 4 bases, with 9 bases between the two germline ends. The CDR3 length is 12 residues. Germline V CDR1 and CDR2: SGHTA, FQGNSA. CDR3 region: CASSPKGYGYTF. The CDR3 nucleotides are TGTGCCAGCAGTCCAAAAGGCTATGGCTACACCTTC.

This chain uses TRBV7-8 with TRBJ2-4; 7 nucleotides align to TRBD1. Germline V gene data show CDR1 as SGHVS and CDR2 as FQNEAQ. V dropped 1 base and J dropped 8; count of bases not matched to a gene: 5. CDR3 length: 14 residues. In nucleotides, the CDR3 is TGTGCCAGCAGCTTAGTTTCCGGACAGGACATTCAGTACTTC. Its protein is CASSLVSGQDIQYF.

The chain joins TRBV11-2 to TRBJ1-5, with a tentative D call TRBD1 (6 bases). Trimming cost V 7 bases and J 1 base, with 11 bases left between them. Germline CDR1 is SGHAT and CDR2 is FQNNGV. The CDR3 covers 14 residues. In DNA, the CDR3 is TGTGCCAGCACCGGACAGCCGAGCAATCAGCCCCAGCATTTT. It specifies CASTGQPSNQPQHF.

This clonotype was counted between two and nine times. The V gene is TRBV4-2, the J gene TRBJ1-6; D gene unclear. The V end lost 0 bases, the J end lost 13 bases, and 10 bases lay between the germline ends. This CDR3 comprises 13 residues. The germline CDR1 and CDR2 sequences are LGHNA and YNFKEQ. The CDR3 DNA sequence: TGTGCCAGCAGCCAAGACCCAGGAGACCCCCTCCACTTT. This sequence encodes CASSQDPGDPLHF.

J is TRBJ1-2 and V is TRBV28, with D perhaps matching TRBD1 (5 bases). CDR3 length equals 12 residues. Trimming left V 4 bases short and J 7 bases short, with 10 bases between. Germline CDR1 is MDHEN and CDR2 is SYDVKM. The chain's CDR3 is CASSWGIPGYTF. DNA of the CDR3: TGTGCCAGCAGTTGGGGGATTCCTGGCTACACCTTC.